The clone carrying this T cell receptor beta chain was observed a handful of times. Its cognate antigen is unknown. With a J-beta primer mix and a sample-barcoded 5' primer, a second PCR ran about 7 to 12 cycles. Using its own MiXCR run on the 5' RACE reads, TCRdb lists one record per CDR3 protein. The top ten clones hold roughly 20% of a sample with under 800,000 distinct CDR3 sequences, around 46% of them seen once. The data were taken from a study of blood T cells in healthy people across ages. Findings and limits, study-wide: In older individuals, TCR beta diversity per million T cells was lower, falling roughly linearly with age.

Germline lookup yields CDR1 SGHRS and CDR2 YFSETQ. The CDR3 is 15 amino acids. Trimming took off 6 bases at V and 0 bases at J, with 15 bases between the two ends. Sequenced sample: blood. The clonotype comes from a woman aged 55-70 years in good health. The chain has TRBV5-1 and TRBJ2-5; TRBD1 or TRBD2 may be the D gene (5 bases each). For the CDR3, the DNA is TGCGCCAGCACGGCAGGGACCGCGTACCAAGAGACCCAGTACTTC. It translates to CASTAGTAYQETQYF. Filled out from reference TRBV5-1 and TRBJ2-5, the complete variable domain reads KAGVTQTPRYLIKTRGQQVTLSCSPISGHRSVSWYQQTPGQGLQFLFEYFSETQRNKGNFPGRFSGRQFSNSRSEMNVSTLELGDSALYLCASTAGTAYQETQYFGPGTRLLVL.